This T cell receptor (beta chain) was observed in a study of control samples from healthy donors and cancer patients. Germline V gene sequence: CDR1 PRHDT, CDR2 FYEKMQ (reference sequence). The CDR3 sequence is 14 residues long. J lost 8 bases, V lost 0 bases, and 4 bases had no gene match. Profiling relied on immunoSEQ multiplex PCR, and the TCRdb table lists in-frame clones only, not all of them. This sample has about 120,000 clones; around 87% occur once, and the top ten carry 1.1%. The TCR was taken from a woman aged 45-60 years with colorectal cancer. The chain recombines TRBV13 with TRBJ1-5; 7 nucleotides match TRBD1. The sample taken for sequencing was PBMCs. The CDR3, as DNA: TGTGCCAGCAGCTTAGGGAGGGGGACAGAGCCCCAGCATTTT. Protein: CASSLGRGTEPQHF.